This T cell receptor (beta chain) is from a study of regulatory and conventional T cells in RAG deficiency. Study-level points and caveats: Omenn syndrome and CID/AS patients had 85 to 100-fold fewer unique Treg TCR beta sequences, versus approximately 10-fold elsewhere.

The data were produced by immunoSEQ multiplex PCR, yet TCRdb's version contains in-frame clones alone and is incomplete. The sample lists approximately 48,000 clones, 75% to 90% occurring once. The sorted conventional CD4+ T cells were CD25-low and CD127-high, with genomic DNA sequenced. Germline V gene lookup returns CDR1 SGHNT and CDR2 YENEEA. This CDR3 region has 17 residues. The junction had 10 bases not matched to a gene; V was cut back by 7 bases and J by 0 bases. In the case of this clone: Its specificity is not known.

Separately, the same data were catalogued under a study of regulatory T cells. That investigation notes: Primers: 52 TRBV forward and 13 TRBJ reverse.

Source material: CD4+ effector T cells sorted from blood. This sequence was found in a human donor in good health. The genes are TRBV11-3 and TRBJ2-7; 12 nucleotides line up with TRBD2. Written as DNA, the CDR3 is TGTGCCAGCACCCCCGGGACTAGCGGGCTAAGCTCCTACGAGCAGTACTTC. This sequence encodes CASTPGTSGLSSYEQYF. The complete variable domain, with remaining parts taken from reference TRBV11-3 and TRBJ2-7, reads EAGVVQSPRYKIIEKKQPVAFWCNPISGHNTLYWYLQNLGQGPELLIRYENEEAVDDSQLPKDRFSAERLKGVDSTLKIQPAELGDSAVYLCASTPGTSGLSSYEQYFGPGTRLTVT.